This TCR beta chain came from a study of blood T cell repertoires in COVID-19. Across the study: In each case, the material was cDNA or gDNA derived from T cells, B-cell-depleted T cells, or PBMCs.

Here immunoSEQ multiplex PCR was the method, and the copy in TCRdb shows in-frame clones only, minus some. The table shows roughly 70,000 clones, with 85% to 90% occurring only once. After removal of 2 bases from V and 0 bases from J, the junction contained 7 bases not matched to a gene. The length of the CDR3 is 15 residues. The germline V gene has CDR1 GTSNPN and CDR2 SVGIG (reference sequence). This clone was seen only once. The V call is TRBV30, the J call TRBJ2-7, with 7 bases matching TRBD2. The clonotype comes from a man aged 45-60 years with active COVID-19. Sequenced: peripheral blood. This chain's CDR3 is CAWSSLGLHSYEQYF. The CDR3 nucleotides read TGTGCCTGGAGTTCACTGGGACTACACTCCTACGAGCAGTACTTC. The variable domain in full, completed from reference TRBV30 and TRBJ2-7, reads SQTIHQWPATLVQPVGSPLSLECTVEGTSNPNLYWYRQAAGRGLQLLFYSVGIGQISSEVPQNLSASRPQDRQFILSSKKLLLSDSGFYLCAWSSLGLHSYEQYFGPGTRLTVT.